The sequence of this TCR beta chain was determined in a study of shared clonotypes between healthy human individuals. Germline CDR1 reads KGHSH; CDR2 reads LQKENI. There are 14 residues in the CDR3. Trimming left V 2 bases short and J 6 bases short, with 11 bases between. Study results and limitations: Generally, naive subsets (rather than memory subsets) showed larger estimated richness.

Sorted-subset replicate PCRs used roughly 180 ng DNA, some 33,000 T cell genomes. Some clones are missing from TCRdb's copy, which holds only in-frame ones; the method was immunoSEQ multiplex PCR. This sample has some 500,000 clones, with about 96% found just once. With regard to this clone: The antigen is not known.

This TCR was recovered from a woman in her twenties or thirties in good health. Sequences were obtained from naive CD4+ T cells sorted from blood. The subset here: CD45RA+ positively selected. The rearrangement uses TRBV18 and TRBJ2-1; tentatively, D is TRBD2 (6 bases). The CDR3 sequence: CASSPAREVNEQFF. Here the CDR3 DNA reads TGTGCCAGCTCACCAGCTAGGGAGGTCAATGAGCAGTTCTTC.